This T cell receptor (beta chain) came from a study of blood T cells in healthy people across ages. Overall study results and limits: As age increased, TCR beta diversity per million T cells fell in a roughly linear fashion. No conclusive comparison of naive versus antigen-experienced cells was possible with unsorted PBMCs.

The CDR3 covers 13 residues. Germline V gene data show CDR1 as SNHLY and CDR2 as FYNNEI. The ends were cut back, 5 bases at V and 10 bases at J, with 15 bases in the middle. Alongside a J-beta primer mix, a sample-barcoded 5' primer served in a second PCR lasting 7 to 11 cycles. Each cDNA molecule, via a template-switch adaptor with 12 random nucleotides, was tagged. TCRdb recomputed calls from the 5' RACE reads with MiXCR, one row per CDR3 protein. The sample holds over a million distinct CDR3 sequences, approximately 39% seen once. Comments on this clonotype: Its target is not known.

The sequenced sample was blood. The clonotype was recovered from a woman aged 18-29 years in good health. This rearrangement joins TRBV2 to TRBJ2-1; D remains unclear. DNA of the CDR3: TGTGCCAGCAGTAGACAAGTAACCTACGAGCAGTTCTTC. It encodes CASSRQVTYEQFF.